The 21 T cell receptor beta chains reported below all come from one sample, sequenced in a study of PD-L1 blockade in urothelial cancer. Time point: pretreatment peripheral blood. Profiled with immunoSEQ multiplex PCR; TCRdb holds only in-frame clones, not every one. The table includes roughly 120,000 clones, roughly 84% detected once. This material consisted of PBMCs, taken around atezolizumab (anti-PD-L1) treatment. The origin of the receptors is a man between 50 and 59 years old with urothelial cancer.

The chain links TRBV6-4 to TRBJ2-3; 12 nucleotides match TRBD2. CDR3 length: 16 amino acids. V lost 6 bases to trimming and J lost 0 bases; unmatched junction nucleotides: 4. The germline CDR1 and CDR2 sequences are MRHNA and SNTAGT. This CDR3 is CASRPGTSGSTDTQYF. CDR3 sequence (DNA): TGTGCCAGCAGACCAGGGACTAGCGGGAGCACAGATACGCAGTATTTT.

The chain uses TRBV7-2 and TRBJ2-7, with 9 bases matching TRBD2. V was clipped by 4 bases and J by 2 bases; unmatched bases: 9. This CDR3 spans 16 amino acids. Germline lookup yields CDR1 SGHTA and CDR2 FQGNSA. In DNA, the CDR3 is TGTGCCAGCAGCTCTGTGTTAGCGGGAGTACCCTACGAGCAGTACTTC. This sequence encodes CASSSVLAGVPYEQYF.

This clone appeared a few times. The chain couples TRBV28 to TRBJ1-4; D not certain. CDR1 is MDHEN and CDR2 is SYDVKM in the germline V gene. The CDR3 runs to 14 residues. V lost 4 bases to trimming and J lost 3 bases, with 9 bases between them. Here the CDR3 reads CASSYHTPNEKLFF. The CDR3 region has the DNA TGTGCCAGCAGTTACCATACACCTAATGAAAAACTGTTTTTT.

V usage is TRBV27 and J usage is TRBJ1-1, with unresolved D. The CDR3 is 14 amino acids. The V end was cut by 2 bases, the J end by 1 base, with 8 bases between. In germline, CDR1 is MNHEY, CDR2 SMNVEV (reference sequence). The CDR3 DNA reads as TGTGCCAGCAGTTTAAAAATCTCGAACACTGAAGCTTTCTTT. This gives the protein CASSLKISNTEAFF.

The rearrangement uses TRBV7-3 and TRBJ2-3; 7 nucleotides match TRBD2. The germline CDR1 and CDR2 sequences are SGHTA and FQGTGA. The CDR3 is made up of 13 amino acids. Trimming at V came to 2 bases and at J to 4 bases, leaving 0 bases not matched to a gene. In DNA, the CDR3 is TGTGCCAGCAGCTTAGCGGGGGCAGATACGCAGTATTTT. As protein: CASSLAGADTQYF. The whole variable domain, remainder taken from reference TRBV7-3 and TRBJ2-3, is GAGVSQTPSNKVTEKGKYVELRCDPISGHTALYWYRQSLGQGPEFLIYFQGTGAADDSGLPNDRFFAVRPEGSVSTLKIQRTERGDSAVYLCASSLAGADTQYFGPGTRLTVL.

The chain joins TRBV18 to TRBJ1-1, with D perhaps TRBD1 (5 bases). CDR3 length: 15 amino acids. Germline V gene lookup returns CDR1 KGHSH and CDR2 LQKENI. V was trimmed by 1 base and J by 5 bases, leaving 14 bases between them. The CDR3 DNA is TGTGCCAGCTCACCACGCGGGGGTCTTAGAACTGAAGCTTTCTTT. Protein product: CASSPRGGLRTEAFF.

The chain carries TRBV18 and TRBJ2-3; tentative D call: TRBD1 (5 bases). Germline CDR1 and CDR2: KGHSH and LQKENI. CDR3 length: 14 residues. Trimming cost V 5 bases and J 0 bases, with 9 bases left between them. The CDR3 reads CASSAGLSTDTQYF. CDR3 in DNA: TGTGCCAGCTCAGCAGGGCTGAGCACAGATACGCAGTATTTT.

The rearrangement uses TRBV6-5 and TRBJ1-3; D gene uncertain. This CDR3 spans 15 amino acids. Germline loops: CDR1 MNHEY, CDR2 SVGAGI. The ends were cut back, 0 bases at V and 4 bases at J, with 10 bases in the middle. CDR3 in amino acids: CASSYSRQIGNTIYF. The CDR3 DNA reads TGTGCCAGCAGTTACTCGAGACAAATCGGAAACACCATATATTTT.

The chain carries TRBV28 and TRBJ2-1; TRBD1 matches at 11 bases. V shed 5 bases, J shed 4 bases, and the junction held 1 base outside the gene matches. Looked up from germline, CDR1 is MDHEN and CDR2 is SYDVKM. The CDR3 runs to 14 residues. CDR3 DNA: TGTGCCAGCAGTGGGGACAGGGGGTACAATGAGCAGTTCTTC. As protein: CASSGDRGYNEQFF.

This clone was seen a single time. This chain uses TRBV28 with TRBJ2-3; unclear D gene. Trimming pared 2 bases from V and 0 bases from J, leaving 9 bases between. In germline, CDR1 is MDHEN, CDR2 SYDVKM. The CDR3 has 15 amino acids. The CDR3 is CASSLLPTSTDTQYF. The DNA for the CDR3 is TGTGCCAGCAGTTTACTGCCTACCAGCACAGATACGCAGTATTTT. The full variable domain, its missing parts supplied by reference TRBV28 and TRBJ2-3, is DVKVTQSSRYLVKRTGEKVFLECVQDMDHENMFWYRQDPGLGLRLIYFSYDVKMKEKGDIPEGYSVSREKKERFSLILESASTNQTSMYLCASSLLPTSTDTQYFGPGTRLTVL.

V is TRBV19 and J is TRBJ1-5, with TRBD1 matching over 11 bases. Germline V CDR1 and CDR2: LNHDA, SQIVND (reference sequence). The CDR3 has 16 residues. V was clipped by 3 bases and J by 3 bases; unmatched bases: 4. Here the CDR3 reads CASSIVGQGANQPQHF. The CDR3, as DNA: TGTGCCAGTAGTATTGTTGGACAGGGGGCCAATCAGCCCCAGCATTTT.

V is TRBV5-1 and J is TRBJ2-5, with D possibly TRBD2 on 6 matching bases. In germline, CDR1 is SGHRS, CDR2 YFSETQ. The ends were cut back, 0 bases at V and 5 bases at J, with 11 bases in the middle. The CDR3 is 14 residues long. Here the CDR3 DNA reads TGCGCCAGCAGCTTGGATGGGGGGAGGGAGACCCAGTACTTC. This translates into CASSLDGGRETQYF. Using reference TRBV5-1 and TRBJ2-5 for the parts outside the CDR3, the full variable domain is KAGVTQTPRYLIKTRGQQVTLSCSPISGHRSVSWYQQTPGQGLQFLFEYFSETQRNKGNFPGRFSGRQFSNSRSEMNVSTLELGDSALYLCASSLDGGRETQYFGPGTRLLVL.

This clone has only a few counts. J is TRBJ2-3 and V is TRBV19, with TRBD1 matching over 9 bases. V was pared by 5 bases and J by 2 bases, with 8 bases of the junction left unmatched. Germline V gene lookup returns CDR1 LNHDA and CDR2 SQIVND (reference sequence). CDR3 length: 16 residues. CDR3 DNA sequence: TGTGCCAGTAGTCCCCCGGGGACAGGGTCCACAGATACGCAGTATTTT. This sequence encodes CASSPPGTGSTDTQYF.

CDR3 in amino acids: CAWNQITTGGYTF. The CDR3 region has the DNA TGTGCCTGGAACCAAATAACCACGGGTGGCTACACCTTC. The V gene is TRBV30, the J gene TRBJ1-2; D remains unclear. Trimming pared 4 bases from V and 7 bases from J, leaving 16 bases between. The CDR3 sequence is 13 residues long. In germline, CDR1 is GTSNPN, CDR2 SVGIG (reference sequence).

V gene TRBV28 combines with J gene TRBJ1-2, with TRBD1 identical over 7 bases. The CDR3 extends over 15 amino acids. J was trimmed by 8 bases and V by 6 bases; bases with no gene match: 15. Germline V gene lookup returns CDR1 MDHEN and CDR2 SYDVKM. CDR3 sequence: CASRERGPPWGGYTF. In DNA form, the CDR3 reads TGTGCCAGCAGGGAAAGGGGGCCGCCTTGGGGGGGCTACACCTTC.

The CDR3 region is CASSVFATGELFF. The CDR3 DNA reads as TGTGCCAGCAGCGTTTTTGCGACCGGGGAGCTGTTTTTT. The chain employs TRBV9 and TRBJ2-2, with D hard to call. With 2 bases removed from V and 5 bases from J, the gap between germline ends came to 7 bases. Germline V gene lookup returns CDR1 SGDLS and CDR2 YYNGEE. There are 13 residues in the CDR3. Using reference TRBV9 and TRBJ2-2 for the parts outside the CDR3, the full variable domain is DSGVTQTPKHLITATGQRVTLRCSPRSGDLSVYWYQQSLDQGLQFLIQYYNGEERAKGNILERFSAQQFPDLHSELNLSSLELGDSALYFCASSVFATGELFFGEGSRLTVL.

This sequence joins TRBV7-6 and TRBJ2-5; 14 nucleotides line up with TRBD2. The CDR3 runs to 15 residues. Germline assignment: CDR1 SGHVS and CDR2 FNYEAQ. Trimming at V came to 5 bases and at J to 5 bases, leaving 4 bases not matched to a gene. For the CDR3, the DNA is TGTGCCAGCAGCAAGGGACTAGCGGGAGTTGAGACCCAGTACTTC. Amino acids: CASSKGLAGVETQYF.

CDR3 sequence (DNA): TGTGCCAGCAGTCAGACTAGCGGAATAAACACCGGGGAGCTGTTTTTT. This encodes CASSQTSGINTGELFF. The chain has TRBV7-3 and TRBJ2-2; 9 nucleotides line up with TRBD2. This CDR3 is 16 amino acids long. Germline CDR1 reads SGHTA; CDR2 reads FQGTGA. Germline trimming cut 6 bases from V and 2 bases from J; bases unmatched to any gene: 7.

The gene calls are TRBV6-5 and TRBJ2-7, with 10 positions matching TRBD1. V was clipped by 10 bases and J by 4 bases; unmatched bases: 7. Germline V CDR1 and CDR2: MNHEY, SVGAGI. The CDR3 is made up of 13 amino acids. CDR3 in amino acids: CATRQGARYEQYF. The CDR3 DNA reads as TGTGCCACCAGACAGGGGGCGCGATACGAGCAGTACTTC.

V and J are TRBV7-3 and TRBJ2-2; 8 positions match TRBD1. Per the germline V gene, CDR1 is SGHTA and CDR2 is FQGTGA. J was trimmed by 5 bases and V by 5 bases; bases with no gene match: 4. The CDR3 totals 14 residues. The CDR3 DNA reads TGTGCCAGCAGCCTGACAGGGGCAACCGGGGAGCTGTTTTTT. Residues: CASSLTGATGELFF.

The chain links TRBV7-9 to TRBJ2-1; 7 nucleotides align to TRBD2. Trimming took 3 bases from V and 8 from J; bases not matched to a gene: 4. This CDR3 comprises 13 residues. The germline V gene has CDR1 SEHNR and CDR2 FQNEAQ (reference sequence). CDR3: CASSFTGGDEQFF. For the CDR3, the DNA is TGTGCCAGCAGCTTCACGGGGGGTGATGAGCAGTTCTTC. Using reference TRBV7-9 and TRBJ2-1 for the parts outside the CDR3, the full variable domain is DTGVSQNPRHKITKRGQNVTFRCDPISEHNRLYWYRQTLGQGPEFLTYFQNEAQLEKSRLLSDRFSAERPKGSFSTLEIQRTEQGDSAMYLCASSFTGGDEQFFGPGTRLTVL.